This is a list of T cell receptor beta chains from one sample in a study of Ad26.COV2.S vaccination and SARS-CoV-2 variants. Clones were read by immunoSEQ multiplex PCR, and TCRdb kept only the in-frame ones, dropping some. The table shows more than 300,000 clones, with around four fifths occurring only once. The sequencing used peripheral blood, collected in a trial of Ad26.COV2.S vaccine versus placebo. These receptor sequences come from a person between 18 and 65 years old who received the Ad26.COV2.S COVID-19 vaccine or a placebo. Each CDR3 is given with its conserved first and last residue. The D gene is left open where the match is weak. A clone size is listed for some rows: how often the clone was seen (once, few, many), or a class if it is expanded.

clone size,J gene,V gene,D gene,CDR3 DNA,CDR3 protein
.,TRBJ2-5,TRBV5-4,TRBD2,TGTGCCAGCAGCTTCCCCGGACTAGCGGGGGGGCGGGAGACCCAGTACTTC,CASSFPGLAGGRETQYF
.,TRBJ2-7,TRBV7-6,.,TGTGCCAGCAGCTTAGTTTCCGGGGCCCAGGGCTCCTACGAGCAGTACTTC,CASSLVSGAQGSYEQYF
.,TRBJ2-3,TRBV2,.,TGTGCCAGCAGTCCCACGGATTCCCGGGATACGCAGTATTTT,CASSPTDSRDTQYF
.,TRBJ2-6,TRBV5-4,TRBD1,TGTGCCAGCAGCGCCCGAGGGGGCGCTGGGGCCAACGTCCTGACTTTC,CASSARGGAGANVLTF
.,TRBJ2-7,TRBV27,.,TGTGCCAGCAGTTTAGTAGGGAGGGAGCAGTACTTC,CASSLVGREQYF
.,TRBJ2-7,TRBV6-5,TRBD1,TGTGCCACCACCCGGACAGGGTTCTACGAGCAGTACTTC,CATTRTGFYEQYF
.,TRBJ2-3,TRBV12-5,TRBD2,TGTGCTAGTGGTACCTCAGCGGGGCGAGGGGATACGCAGTATTTT,CASGTSAGRGDTQYF
.,TRBJ1-1,TRBV10-3,TRBD1,TGTGCCATCAGCTTTTCGACCGGGACAGGGGTCACTGAAGCTTTCTTT,CAISFSTGTGVTEAFF
few,TRBJ2-5,TRBV5-4,.,TGTGCCAGCAGCTTGCGCAACAAGGAAGCCCCCTGGAGGGTAGAGACCCAGTACTTC,CASSLRNKEAPWRVETQYF
.,TRBJ2-2,TRBV5-4,TRBD2,TGTGCCAGCAGCCTATGGAGCGGGGTGAACACCGGGGAGCTGTTTTTT,CASSLWSGVNTGELFF
.,TRBJ2-3,TRBV3-1/TRBV3-2,.,TGTGCCAGCGGGGGCTCCGGAGATACGCAGTATTTT,CASGGSGDTQYF
.,TRBJ1-5,TRBV19,.,TGTGCCAGTAGCCCTGGGCCCCCCGGGGGACAGCCCCAGCATTTT,CASSPGPPGGQPQHF
.,TRBJ2-5,TRBV4-2,.,TGTGCCAGCAGGCACTTGACCCAGCCAGGGACCCAGTACTTC,CASRHLTQPGTQYF
.,TRBJ2-3,TRBV4-2,.,TGTGCCAGCAGCCAAAAGGGGACTCCCGGGGGCACAGATACGCAGTATTTT,CASSQKGTPGGTDTQYF
.,TRBJ2-7,TRBV5-4,TRBD1,TGTGCCAGCAGCTTGTGGACAGGGGGGGGTTACGAGCAGTACTTC,CASSLWTGGGYEQYF
.,TRBJ2-2,TRBV19,TRBD1,TGTGCCAGTAGGCGGGACAGGGGCGAAACAAGTACGAGCCAGGAGCTGTTTTTT,CASRRDRGETSTSQELFF
.,TRBJ2-1,TRBV5-6,.,TGTGCCAGCAGCTTGCGGGGGGCAGTGCTGGCCGGCTCCTACAATGAGCAGTTCTTC,CASSLRGAVLAGSYNEQFF
.,TRBJ2-3,TRBV10-2,TRBD2,TGCGCCAGCAGTGAGTCGTCGGGAGCGGGGGTGACAGATACGCAGTATTTT,CASSESSGAGVTDTQYF
.,TRBJ1-1,TRBV5-6,.,TGTGCCAGCAGCTTGGTACCGGGGGCGAACACTGAAGCTTTCTTT,CASSLVPGANTEAFF
.,TRBJ1-5,TRBV7-8,.,TGTGCCAGCAGCGCTCGACAGTCAATGCAGCCCCAGCATTTT,CASSARQSMQPQHF
.,TRBJ2-1,TRBV5-5,.,TGTGCCAGCAGAAACAGGGTAATTTCCTACAATGAGCAGTTCTTC,CASRNRVISYNEQFF
.,TRBJ1-4,TRBV7-9,.,TGTGCCAGCAGCTTAGTACGAGGTCGGGGTAATCAAAAACTGTTTTTT,CASSLVRGRGNQKLFF
.,TRBJ2-7,TRBV13,.,TGTGCCAGCAGCGAAAGACTGTACGGCGAGCAGTACTTC,CASSERLYGEQYF
.,TRBJ1-3,TRBV18,.,TGTGCCAGCTCACCGGGGACTCCGACTGGAAACACCATATATTTT,CASSPGTPTGNTIYF
once,TRBJ2-3,TRBV27,.,TGTGCCAGCAGGAGTATAAGGCCAGGGTTGGGTGCAGATACGCAGTATTTT,CASRSIRPGLGADTQYF
.,TRBJ1-3,TRBV6-1,TRBD1,TGTGCCAGCAGTGAGACAGGGTCCTCTGGAAACACCATATATTTT,CASSETGSSGNTIYF
.,TRBJ2-5,TRBV2,.,TGTGCCAGCAGTCGCCGGTGGGCCCAGTACTTC,CASSRRWAQYF
.,TRBJ1-4,TRBV2,.,TGTGCCAGCATTGGGGAGATGGTCTATGCAACTAATGAAAAACTGTTTTTT,CASIGEMVYATNEKLFF
.,TRBJ1-3,TRBV4-1,TRBD1,TGCGCCAGCAGCCCTCGAGGCGCAGGGGGGGACACCATATATTTT,CASSPRGAGGDTIYF
.,TRBJ2-1,TRBV6-4,.,TGTGCCAGCAGTGACTCTAGTAGCGGAGACTACAATGAGCAGTTCTTC,CASSDSSSGDYNEQFF
.,TRBJ2-7,TRBV9,.,TGTGCCAGCAGCGTAGATCTAGCAGCCTACGAGCAGTACTTC,CASSVDLAAYEQYF
.,TRBJ2-5,TRBV11-1,.,TGTGCCAGCAGCCTCCACGGCGGCGAAGAGACCCAGTACTTC,CASSLHGGEETQYF
.,TRBJ2-4,TRBV5-8,.,TGTGCCAGCAGCTCGGGGACGGGTAGTCTAGCCAAAAACATTCAGTACTTC,CASSSGTGSLAKNIQYF
.,TRBJ1-1,TRBV29-1,TRBD1,TGCAGCGGACTCATCGCCAGGGGGGGGACTGAAGCTTTCTTT,CSGLIARGGTEAFF
.,TRBJ1-3,TRBV28,.,TGTGCCAGCAGTCCTCAAGGGGTCGCGCAGGGAAACACCATATATTTT,CASSPQGVAQGNTIYF
.,TRBJ2-5,TRBV5-4,TRBD1,TGTGCCAGCAGCTACGGGACAGTGGGAGAGACCCAGTACTTC,CASSYGTVGETQYF
.,TRBJ2-5,TRBV7-3,.,TGTGCCAGCAGCTTGAGTTACAGTCAAGAGACCCAGTACTTC,CASSLSYSQETQYF
.,TRBJ1-2,TRBV27,.,TGTGCCTGGAGGGAGGTAGATGGCTACACCTTC,CAWREVDGYTF
.,TRBJ1-3,TRBV12-3/TRBV12-4,.,TGTGCCAGCCGCCGGGAGGGGAGAAACACCATATATTTT,CASRREGRNTIYF
.,TRBJ1-4,TRBV7-9,TRBD1,TGTGCCAGCAGGGACAGGGAGGATGAAAAACTGTTTTTT,CASRDREDEKLFF
.,TRBJ2-2,TRBV7-6,.,TGTGCCAGCAGCTCCCGGGGGCCATACACCGGGGAGCTGTTTTTT,CASSSRGPYTGELFF
.,TRBJ2-1,TRBV6-1,TRBD1,TGTGCCAGCAGTGTTGACAGGGGGCCATCCTACAATGAGCAGTTCTTC,CASSVDRGPSYNEQFF
.,TRBJ1-2,TRBV7-6,.,TGTGCCAGCAGCCCCCGAGGGGATATCTATGGCTACACCTTC,CASSPRGDIYGYTF
.,TRBJ1-1,TRBV28,.,TGTGCCAGCAGCCGCTCCCTCTTGGGTGTAGTCCAAGCTTTCTTT,CASSRSLLGVVQAFF
.,TRBJ2-7,TRBV9,.,TGTGCCAGCAGCGTGCGAAGCCAAGACTACGAGCAGTACTTC,CASSVRSQDYEQYF
.,TRBJ1-5,TRBV3-1/TRBV3-2,.,TGTGCCAGCAGCCAAGATCTTTGGTCCAATCAGCCCCAGCATTTT,CASSQDLWSNQPQHF
.,TRBJ1-1,TRBV9,TRBD1,TGTGCCAGCAGCGAGCAGCCGGGACAGTACACTGAAGCTTTCTTT,CASSEQPGQYTEAFF
few,TRBJ2-5,TRBV30,TRBD2,TGTGCCTGGAGTGGACTAGCGGGGGGTGAGACCCAGTACTTC,CAWSGLAGGETQYF
.,TRBJ1-2,TRBV7-3,TRBD1,TGTGCCAGCAGCTTAAGGACAGGGAATGATGGCTACACCTTC,CASSLRTGNDGYTF
.,TRBJ2-5,TRBV21-1,.,TGTGCCAGCAGCAAAGCTGACTTACGAAGGGGGGAGACCCAGTACTTC,CASSKADLRRGETQYF
.,TRBJ2-3,TRBV12-3/TRBV12-4,.,TGTGCCAGCAGTTCGTCTAGAACAGATACGCAGTATTTT,CASSSSRTDTQYF
.,TRBJ2-5,TRBV29-1,.,TGCAGCGTTGAAGTTTTCGGAAAGACCCAGTACTTC,CSVEVFGKTQYF
.,TRBJ2-7,TRBV5-6,.,TGTGCCAGCAGCTCAACCGACAGTCCCTACGAGCAGTACTTC,CASSSTDSPYEQYF
.,TRBJ1-2,TRBV6-5,TRBD1,TGTGCCAGCAGTTACCCGGGACAGGCCTATGGCTACACCTTC,CASSYPGQAYGYTF
.,TRBJ2-2,TRBV6-5,.,TGTGCCAGCATATTTAGGGGGGGCAACGGGGAGCTGTTTTTT,CASIFRGGNGELFF